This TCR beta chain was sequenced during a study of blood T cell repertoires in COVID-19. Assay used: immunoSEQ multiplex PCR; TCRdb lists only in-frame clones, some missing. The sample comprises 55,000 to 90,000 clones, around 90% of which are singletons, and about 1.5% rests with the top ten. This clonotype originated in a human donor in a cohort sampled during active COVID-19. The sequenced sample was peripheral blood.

The CDR3 nucleotides read TGTGCCAGCAGCTTAGAACGGGAGTGGGAGTCGAGCTCCTACGAGCAGTACGTC. Its protein is CASSLEREWESSSYEQYV. J is TRBJ2-7 and V is TRBV7-8; TRBD2 might be the D (6 bases). The CDR3 spans 18 residues. V lost 1 base, J lost 0 bases, and 19 bases lay in between. Germline CDR1 and CDR2: SGHVS and FQNEAQ.